This T cell receptor (beta chain) was retrieved from a study of blood T cell repertoires in COVID-19. Here immunoSEQ multiplex PCR was the method, and the copy in TCRdb shows in-frame clones only, minus some. The sample carries around 200,000 clones, roughly 89% recorded once. This clone was seen only a few times. The CDR3 contains 12 residues. V shed 7 bases and J shed 0 bases, with 9 bases lying between them. Germline V CDR1 and CDR2: GTSNPN, SVGIG (reference sequence). This TCR was recovered from a young man with active or convalescent COVID-19. The chain joins TRBV30 to TRBJ1-2; D call uncertain. The sequenced material came from peripheral blood. As DNA, the CDR3 is TGTGCCTACACCGGGACTAACTATGGCTACACCTTC. It yields the protein CAYTGTNYGYTF.